This entry concerns a single TCR beta chain. What it recognizes is unknown. Germline and junction disagree at one end, which may indicate a read error. Unique molecular identifiers were incorporated when the TCRbeta library was constructed. TCRdb itself ran the PCR reads through MiXCR, one entry per CDR3 protein. The table has about 460,000 distinct CDR3 sequences, 8% to 11% seen once. This specimen comes from a study of T-cell reconstitution after alpha-beta-depleted transplantation in children. Study-wide results and limits: Approximately two months post-transplant, alpha-beta T cells reportedly originated from several hundred expanded graft clones. Among T cells one year after transplant, newly produced cells accounted for most counts and diversity. After transplant, high TCRbeta diversity at day 60 in some patients arose from surviving recipient T cells and thymic progenitors.

Germline V gene lookup returns CDR1 DFQATT and CDR2 SNEGSKA (reference sequence). This CDR3 has 15 residues. The sample in question was PBMCs, obtained before TCRalphabeta/CD19-depleted stem cell transplant. The V call is TRBV20-1, the J call TRBJ2-1; 9 positions agree with TRBD2. The TCR was taken from a child aged 2 to 9 with inherited bone marrow failure, due to receive a stem cell transplant. CDR3 nucleotide sequence: TGCAGTGCTAGAGATGGACTAGCGTATAACAATGAGCAGCTCTTC. Translated: CSARDGLAYNNEQLF.